The T cell receptor beta chain under discussion was sequenced for a study of blood T cell repertoires in COVID-19. In the study overall: Specimens from acute and convalescent COVID-19 originated in the United States, Italy and Spain. Sources were T cells, B-cell-depleted T cells, or PBMCs; the material itself was cDNA or gDNA.

Per the study methods: Amplification of reference gene primers provided the estimated nucleated cell counts. Generated by immunoSEQ multiplex PCR, the TCRdb table keeps only in-frame clones and is missing some. V and J calls and clone size are given by that table; D and trimming were obtained from the DNA. Among about 340,000 clones listed, around nine tenths were seen once. CDR3 length: 15 amino acids. CDR1 is SGHTA and CDR2 is FQGNSA in the germline V gene. Deletions cut 0 bases from V and 1 base from J, with 6 bases between. The TCR comes from a woman aged 18-29 years who had recovered from COVID-19. V and J are TRBV7-2 and TRBJ2-2, with D possibly matching TRBD1 (6 bases). The sample comprised peripheral blood. The DNA of the CDR3 is TGTGCCAGCAGCTTAGCACAGGGGAACACCGGGGAGCTGTTTTTT. Its protein product is CASSLAQGNTGELFF.